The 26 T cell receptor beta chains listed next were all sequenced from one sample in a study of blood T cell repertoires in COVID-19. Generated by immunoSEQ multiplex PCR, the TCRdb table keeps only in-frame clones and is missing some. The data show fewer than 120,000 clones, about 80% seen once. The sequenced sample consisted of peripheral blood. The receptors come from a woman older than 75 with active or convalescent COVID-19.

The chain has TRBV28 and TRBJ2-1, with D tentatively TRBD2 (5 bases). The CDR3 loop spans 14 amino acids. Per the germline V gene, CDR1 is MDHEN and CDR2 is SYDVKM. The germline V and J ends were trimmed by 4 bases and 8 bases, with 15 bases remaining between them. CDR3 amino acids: CASSSRARRHEQFF. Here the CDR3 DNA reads TGTGCCAGCAGTTCCCGGGCCCGGAGGCATGAGCAGTTCTTC.

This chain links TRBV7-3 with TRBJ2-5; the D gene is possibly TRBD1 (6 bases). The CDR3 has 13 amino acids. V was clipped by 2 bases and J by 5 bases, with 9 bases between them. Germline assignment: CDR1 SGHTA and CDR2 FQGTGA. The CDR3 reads CASSLDRFETQYF. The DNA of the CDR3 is TGTGCCAGCAGCTTAGACAGGTTTGAGACCCAGTACTTC.

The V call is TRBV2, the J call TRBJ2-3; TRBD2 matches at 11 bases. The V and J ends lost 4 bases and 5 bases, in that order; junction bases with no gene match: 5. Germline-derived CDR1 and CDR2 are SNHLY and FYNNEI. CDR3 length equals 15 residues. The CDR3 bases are TGTGCCAGCAGTGTTATAGCGGGAGGGGGAGATACGCAGTATTTT. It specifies CASSVIAGGGDTQYF.

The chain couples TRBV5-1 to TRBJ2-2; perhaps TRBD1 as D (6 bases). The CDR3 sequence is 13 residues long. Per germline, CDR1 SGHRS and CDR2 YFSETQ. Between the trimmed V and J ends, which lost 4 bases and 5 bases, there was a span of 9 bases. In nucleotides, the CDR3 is TGCGCCAGCAGCACCAGGGGTACCGGGGAGCTGTTTTTT. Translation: CASSTRGTGELFF.

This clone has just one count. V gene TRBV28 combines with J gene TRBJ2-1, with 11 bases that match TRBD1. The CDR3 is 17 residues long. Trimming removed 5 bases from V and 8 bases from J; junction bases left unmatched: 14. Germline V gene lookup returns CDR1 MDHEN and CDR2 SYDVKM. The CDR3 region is CASSLTTGTGGSYEQFF. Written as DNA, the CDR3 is TGTGCCAGCAGTCTAACCACCGGGACAGGGGGGTCATATGAGCAGTTCTTC.

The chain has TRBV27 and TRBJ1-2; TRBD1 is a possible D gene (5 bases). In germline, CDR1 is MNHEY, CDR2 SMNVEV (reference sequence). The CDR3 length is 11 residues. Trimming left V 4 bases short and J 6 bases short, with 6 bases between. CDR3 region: CASSSGDGYTF. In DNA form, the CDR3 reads TGTGCCAGCAGTTCGGGGGATGGCTACACCTTC.

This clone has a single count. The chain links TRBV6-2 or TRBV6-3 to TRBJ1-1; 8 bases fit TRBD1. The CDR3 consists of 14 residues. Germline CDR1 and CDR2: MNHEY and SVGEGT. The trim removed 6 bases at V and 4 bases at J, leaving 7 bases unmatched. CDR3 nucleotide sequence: TGTGCCAGCAGCCCCACTGACAGGGGCACTGAAGCTTTCTTT. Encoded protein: CASSPTDRGTEAFF.

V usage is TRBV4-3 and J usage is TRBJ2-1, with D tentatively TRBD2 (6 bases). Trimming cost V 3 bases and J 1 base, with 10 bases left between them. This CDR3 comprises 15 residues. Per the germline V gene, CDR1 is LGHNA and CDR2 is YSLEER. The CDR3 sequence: CASSHKAGSYNEQFF. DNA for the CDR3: TGCGCCAGCAGCCACAAAGCGGGTTCCTACAATGAGCAGTTCTTC.

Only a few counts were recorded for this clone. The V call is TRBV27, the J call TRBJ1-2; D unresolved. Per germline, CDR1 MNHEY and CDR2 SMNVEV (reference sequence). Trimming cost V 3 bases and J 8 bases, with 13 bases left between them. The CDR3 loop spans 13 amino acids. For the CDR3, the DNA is TGTGCCAGCAGTTTCAATGCGGGCCGCGGCTACACCTTC. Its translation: CASSFNAGRGYTF.

CDR3 coding DNA: TGTGCCAGCAGCTTGACCAGCGGGAGCCGCACAGATACGCAGTATTTT. Translating it yields CASSLTSGSRTDTQYF. The chain employs TRBV5-6 and TRBJ2-3, with TRBD2 matching over 8 bases. CDR1 is SGHDT, CDR2 YYEEEE, per germline. The CDR3 sequence is 16 residues long. V trimming: 1 base; J trimming: 1 base; junction bases outside the gene matches: 5.

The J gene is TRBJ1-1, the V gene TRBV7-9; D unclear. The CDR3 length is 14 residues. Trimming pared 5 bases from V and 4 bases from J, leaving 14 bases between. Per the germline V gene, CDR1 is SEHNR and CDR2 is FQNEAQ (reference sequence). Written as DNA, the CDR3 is TGTGCCAGCAGCCCCCGAATTCTGAGCACTGAAGCTTTCTTT. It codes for CASSPRILSTEAFF.

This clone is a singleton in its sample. The CDR3 sequence: CASSEAPSGVQYF. The CDR3 nucleotides are TGTGCCAGCAGTGAAGCTCCGTCGGGGGTACAGTACTTC. The chain has TRBV2 and TRBJ2-7, with a tentative D call TRBD2 (6 bases). Germline loops: CDR1 SNHLY, CDR2 FYNNEI. Trimming shortened V by 0 bases and J by 10 bases, and 13 bases separated the two germline ends. CDR3 length equals 13 residues. Variable domain in full (rest from reference TRBV2 and TRBJ2-7): EPEVTQTPSHQVTQMGQEVILRCVPISNHLYFYWYRQILGQKVEFLVSFYNNEISEKSEIFDDQFSVERPDGSNFTLKIRSTKLEDSAMYFCASSEAPSGVQYFGPGTRLTVT.

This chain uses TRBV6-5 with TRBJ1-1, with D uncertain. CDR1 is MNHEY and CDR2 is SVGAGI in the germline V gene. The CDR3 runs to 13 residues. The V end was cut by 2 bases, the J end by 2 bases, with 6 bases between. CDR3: CASSYGPNTEAFF. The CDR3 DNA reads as TGTGCCAGCAGTTACGGGCCTAACACTGAAGCTTTCTTT.

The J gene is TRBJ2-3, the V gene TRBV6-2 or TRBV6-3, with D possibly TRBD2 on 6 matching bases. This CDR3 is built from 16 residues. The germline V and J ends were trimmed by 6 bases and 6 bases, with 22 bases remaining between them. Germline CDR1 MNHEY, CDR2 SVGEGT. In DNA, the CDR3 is TGTGCCAGCAGCCGGGATTCGGCGGGAAATCGGGATACGCAGTATTTT. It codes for CASSRDSAGNRDTQYF.

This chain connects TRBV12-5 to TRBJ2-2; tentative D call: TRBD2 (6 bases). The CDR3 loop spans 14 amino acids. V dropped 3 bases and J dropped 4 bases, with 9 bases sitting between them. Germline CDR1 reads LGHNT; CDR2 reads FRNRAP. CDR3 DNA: TGTGCTAGTGGTTTCGGGGGTGGCACCGGGGAGCTGTTTTTT. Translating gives CASGFGGGTGELFF.

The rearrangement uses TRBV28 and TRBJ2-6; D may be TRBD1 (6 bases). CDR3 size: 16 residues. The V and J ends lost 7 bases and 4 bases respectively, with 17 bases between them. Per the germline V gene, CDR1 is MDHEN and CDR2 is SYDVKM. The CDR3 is CASIPGTGTGANVLTF. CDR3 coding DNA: TGTGCCAGCATCCCTGGAACAGGGACCGGGGCCAACGTCCTGACTTTC.

The CDR3 loop reads CASTPTGGLGQPQHF. CDR3 coding DNA: TGTGCCAGCACCCCGACAGGGGGCTTGGGTCAGCCCCAGCATTTT. The chain carries TRBV6-2 or TRBV6-3 and TRBJ1-5; 10 bases are a match to TRBD1. The germline CDR1 and CDR2 sequences are MNHEY and SVGEGT. The CDR3 is 15 amino acids. Trimming took 7 bases from V and 6 from J; bases not matched to a gene: 9.

CDR3 residues: CASSLPAGGGTDTQYF. Written as DNA, the CDR3 is TGTGCCAGCAGCTTACCTGCGGGGGGCGGGACAGATACGCAGTATTTT. This rearrangement joins TRBV5-4 to TRBJ2-3; 8 bases map to TRBD2. Germline lookup yields CDR1 SGHNT and CDR2 YYREEE (reference sequence). V gave up 2 bases and J gave up 3 bases; unmatched junction bases: 8. This CDR3 is built from 16 residues.

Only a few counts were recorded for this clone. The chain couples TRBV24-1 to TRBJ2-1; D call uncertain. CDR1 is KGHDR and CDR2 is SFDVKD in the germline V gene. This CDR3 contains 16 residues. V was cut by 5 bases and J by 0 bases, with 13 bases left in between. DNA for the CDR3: TGTGCCACCAGTGTGAGTTCCGCAAGCTCCTACAATGAGCAGTTCTTC. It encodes CATSVSSASSYNEQFF.

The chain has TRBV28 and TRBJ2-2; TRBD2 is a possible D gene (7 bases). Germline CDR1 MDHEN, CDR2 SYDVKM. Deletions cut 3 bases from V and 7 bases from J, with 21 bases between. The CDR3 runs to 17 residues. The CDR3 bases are TGTGCCAGCAGTTTGGAGGCCGGGGGGCGACCACTCGGGGAGCTGTTTTTT. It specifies CASSLEAGGRPLGELFF. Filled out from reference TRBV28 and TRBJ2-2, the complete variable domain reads DVKVTQSSRYLVKRTGEKVFLECVQDMDHENMFWYRQDPGLGLRLIYFSYDVKMKEKGDIPEGYSVSREKKERFSLILESASTNQTSMYLCASSLEAGGRPLGELFFGEGSRLTVL.

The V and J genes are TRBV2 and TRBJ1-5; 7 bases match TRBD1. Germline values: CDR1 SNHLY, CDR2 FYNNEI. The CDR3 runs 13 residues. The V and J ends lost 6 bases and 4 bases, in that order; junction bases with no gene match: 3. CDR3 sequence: CASRGQINQPQHF. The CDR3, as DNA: TGTGCCAGCAGGGGACAGATAAATCAGCCCCAGCATTTT.

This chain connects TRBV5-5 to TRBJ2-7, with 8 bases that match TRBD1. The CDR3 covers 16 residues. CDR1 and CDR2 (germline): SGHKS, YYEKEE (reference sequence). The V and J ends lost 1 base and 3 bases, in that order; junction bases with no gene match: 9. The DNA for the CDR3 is TGTGCCAGCAGCTTGCTTCTGACAGGGGATCTCTACGAGCAGTACTTC. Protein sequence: CASSLLLTGDLYEQYF.

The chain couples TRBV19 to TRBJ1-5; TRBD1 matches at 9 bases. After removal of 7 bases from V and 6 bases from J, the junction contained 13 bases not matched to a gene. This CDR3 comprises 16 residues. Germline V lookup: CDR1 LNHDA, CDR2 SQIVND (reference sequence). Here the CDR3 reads CASTPSDRGRGQPQHF. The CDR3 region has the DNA TGTGCCAGTACCCCATCGGACAGGGGAAGAGGTCAGCCCCAGCATTTT.

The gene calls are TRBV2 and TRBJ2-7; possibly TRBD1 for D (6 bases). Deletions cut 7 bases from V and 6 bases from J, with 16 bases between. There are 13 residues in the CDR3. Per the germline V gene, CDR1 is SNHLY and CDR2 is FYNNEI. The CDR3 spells CASKAGVIAEQYF. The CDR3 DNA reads TGTGCCAGCAAGGCAGGGGTCATCGCCGAGCAGTACTTC.

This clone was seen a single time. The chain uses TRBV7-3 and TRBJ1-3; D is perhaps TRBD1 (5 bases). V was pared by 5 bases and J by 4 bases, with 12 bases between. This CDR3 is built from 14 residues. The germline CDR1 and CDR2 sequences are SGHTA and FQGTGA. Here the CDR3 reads CASSPGARGNTIYF. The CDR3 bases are TGTGCCAGCAGCCCTGGGGCGCGGGGAAACACCATATATTTT.

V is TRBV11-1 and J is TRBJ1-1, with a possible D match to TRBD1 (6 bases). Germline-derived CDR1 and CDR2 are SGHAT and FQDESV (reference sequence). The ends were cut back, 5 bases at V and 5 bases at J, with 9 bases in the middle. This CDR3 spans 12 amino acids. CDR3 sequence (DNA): TGTGCCAGCAGCCCAGGGGTGACTGAAGCTTTCTTT. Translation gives CASSPGVTEAFF.